Listed here are 6 T cell receptor beta chains from one sample, sequenced in a study of shared clonotypes between healthy human individuals. Clones were sequenced by immunoSEQ multiplex PCR, and TCRdb holds only the in-frame ones, with some missing. The table shows about 1.9 million clones, with about 94% occurring only once. Only CD45RO-negative cells positively selected for CCR7 counted as naive CD8 cells, so terminally differentiated effector memory CD45RA+ cells were excluded. The sample was naive CD8+ T cells from PBMCs. These receptors all stem from a man between 18 and 29 years old in good health. Some clones in this sample may be carry-over from other donors' samples.

The genes are TRBV6-1 and TRBJ2-1, with D uncertain. The germline V and J ends were trimmed by 5 bases and 7 bases, with 6 bases remaining between them. Germline V gives CDR1 MNHNS, CDR2 SASEGT. This CDR3 comprises 11 residues. For the CDR3, the DNA is TGTGCCAGCAGTCGAAAGAATGAGCAGTTCTTC. This codes for CASSRKNEQFF.

J is TRBJ2-7 and V is TRBV28; perhaps D is TRBD1 or TRBD2 (5 bases each). This CDR3 is 13 amino acids long. Per germline, CDR1 MDHEN and CDR2 SYDVKM. The V end lost 9 bases, the J end lost 2 bases, and 14 bases lay between the germline ends. The CDR3 sequence is CASWDELPYEQYF. The CDR3 DNA is TGTGCCAGTTGGGACGAGCTGCCCTACGAGCAGTACTTC.

The chain uses TRBV6-5 and TRBJ2-7; no clear D gene. The CDR3 loop spans 14 amino acids. Trimming removed 5 bases from V and 0 bases from J, with 11 bases in between. Germline loops: CDR1 MNHEY, CDR2 SVGAGI. CDR3 in DNA: TGTGCCAGCAGTCCTGCCGGCAACTCCTACGAGCAGTACTTC. This gives the protein CASSPAGNSYEQYF.

This clone was detected once. CDR3 in DNA: TGCGCCAGCAGCCAAGATATGAGAACGTGGGAGCAGTTCTTC. It specifies CASSQDMRTWEQFF. This rearrangement joins TRBV4-3 to TRBJ2-1; D is unresolved. The CDR3 totals 14 residues. Germline CDR1 LGHNA, CDR2 YSLEER. Trimming took 0 bases from V and 10 from J, leaving 13 bases between them.

The chain combines TRBV5-5 with TRBJ2-7; TRBD1 or TRBD2 may be the D gene (5 bases each). This CDR3 is built from 12 residues. Germline values: CDR1 SGHKS, CDR2 YYEKEE (reference sequence). Trimming stripped 0 bases from V and 6 bases from J, with 7 bases between. The CDR3 reads CASSLAGAEQYF. The CDR3 DNA follows: TGTGCCAGCAGCTTGGCCGGGGCCGAGCAGTACTTC.

The gene calls are TRBV15 and TRBJ2-5; a weak D match, TRBD2 (6 bases). Trimming removed 0 bases at V and 5 bases at J, with 13 bases between. This CDR3 is 15 amino acids long. Per germline, CDR1 LNHNV and CDR2 YYDKDF (reference sequence). CDR3 sequence reads: CATSRDWRGSETQYF. CDR3 sequence (DNA): TGTGCCACCAGCAGAGATTGGAGGGGATCGGAGACCCAGTACTTC.